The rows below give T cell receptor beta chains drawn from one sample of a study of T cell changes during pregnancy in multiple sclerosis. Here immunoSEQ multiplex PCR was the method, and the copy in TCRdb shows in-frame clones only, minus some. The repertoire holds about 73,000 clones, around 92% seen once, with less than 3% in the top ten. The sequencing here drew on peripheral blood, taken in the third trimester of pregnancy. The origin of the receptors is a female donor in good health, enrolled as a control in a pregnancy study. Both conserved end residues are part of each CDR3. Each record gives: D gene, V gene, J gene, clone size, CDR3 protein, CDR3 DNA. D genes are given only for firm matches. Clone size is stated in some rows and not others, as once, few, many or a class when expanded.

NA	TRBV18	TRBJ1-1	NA	CASSLRAEAFF	TGTGCCAGCTCACTGCGGGCTGAAGCTTTCTTT
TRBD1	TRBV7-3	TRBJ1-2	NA	CASSPTGGSGGIDGYTF	TGTGCCAGCAGCCCCACCGGGGGTTCAGGGGGGATTGATGGCTACACCTTC
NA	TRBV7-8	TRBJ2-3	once	CASSLVPGIGTDTQYF	TGTGCCAGCAGCTTAGTCCCGGGAATCGGCACAGATACGCAGTATTTT
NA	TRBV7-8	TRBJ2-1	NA	CASSFYRGSYNEQFF	TGTGCCAGCAGCTTTTACCGGGGCTCCTACAATGAGCAGTTCTTC
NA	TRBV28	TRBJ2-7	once	CASGGTYSSYEQYF	TGTGCCAGCGGCGGGACGTATAGCTCCTACGAGCAGTACTTC
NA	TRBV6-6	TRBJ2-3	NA	CASSPYSTDTQYF	TGTGCCAGCAGCCCTTATTCCACAGATACGCAGTATTTT
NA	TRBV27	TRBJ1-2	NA	CASSPRDSRGYTF	TGTGCCAGCAGTCCTCGGGACTCCCGGGGCTACACCTTC
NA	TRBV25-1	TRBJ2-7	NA	CASSDGAGAEYEQYF	TGTGCCAGCAGTGATGGCGCGGGGGCAGAATACGAGCAGTACTTC
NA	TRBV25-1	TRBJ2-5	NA	CASSGFMGGHYQETQYF	TGTGCCAGCAGTGGGTTTATGGGCGGGCACTACCAAGAGACCCAGTACTTC
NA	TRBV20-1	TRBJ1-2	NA	CSARGGGYTF	TGCAGTGCTAGAGGAGGAGGCTACACCTTC
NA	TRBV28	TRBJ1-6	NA	CATTSSGSSYNSPLHF	TGTGCTACAACTTCATCAGGGTCCTCCTATAATTCACCCCTCCACTTT